Listed below are T cell receptor beta chains from one sample, sequenced in a study of blood T cell repertoires in COVID-19. Measured with immunoSEQ multiplex PCR; TCRdb has only the in-frame clones, and not every one. The sample shows roughly 250,000 clones, approximately 87% of them seen only once. The specimen sequenced was peripheral blood. The source is a young woman with COVID-19, enrolled during active disease. Both conserved end residues are part of each CDR3. The D gene is left open where the match is weak. Clone sizes are given selectively: once, few, many, or a class where the clone is expanded.

clone size	D gene	V gene	J gene	CDR3 DNA	CDR3 protein
.	.	TRBV18	TRBJ2-5	TGTGCCAGCTCACCCGGGGACAACCTGTGGGAGACCCAGTACTTC	CASSPGDNLWETQYF
.	TRBD2	TRBV5-5	TRBJ2-1	TGTGCCAGCACTACTAGCGGGGGCGATTACAATGAGCAGTTCTTC	CASTTSGGDYNEQFF
few	.	TRBV7-8	TRBJ1-1	TGTGCCAGCAGCTTTGCGGGAAACACTGAAGCTTTCTTT	CASSFAGNTEAFF
.	.	TRBV10-2	TRBJ2-3	TGCGCCAGCCTGCCGGTCTCAGATACGCAGTATTTT	CASLPVSDTQYF
.	.	TRBV3-1/TRBV3-2	TRBJ2-3	TGTGCCAGCAGCTCCCAAGTTGGGGGACTCACAGATACGCAGTATTTT	CASSSQVGGLTDTQYF
.	TRBD2	TRBV7-9	TRBJ2-7	TGTGCCAGCAGCCCTCCGGGGGGGTTCAGCTCCTACGAGCAGTACTTC	CASSPPGGFSSYEQYF
.	TRBD1	TRBV11-2	TRBJ1-2	TGTGCCAGCAGCCTCGGGACAGGCTATGGCTACACCTTC	CASSLGTGYGYTF
.	TRBD1	TRBV3-1/TRBV3-2	TRBJ2-6	TGTGCCAGCACCCGGACAGGGACTGGGGCCAACGTCCTGACTTTC	CASTRTGTGANVLTF
.	.	TRBV7-9	TRBJ1-2	TGTGCCAGCAGCTTAGTGGGGCCTTTTAACTATGGCTACACCTTC	CASSLVGPFNYGYTF
.	.	TRBV7-9	TRBJ1-2	TGTGCCAGCAGCTGGCTAACAGGGTATGGCTACACCTTC	CASSWLTGYGYTF
.	.	TRBV7-9	TRBJ2-7	TGTGCCAGCAGCTTAATGAGCTCCTACGAGCAGTACTTC	CASSLMSSYEQYF
.	TRBD1	TRBV5-1	TRBJ1-1	TGCGCCAGCAGCTTGGGACCCCAGGGGGCTCTGGGAGCTTTCTTT	CASSLGPQGALGAFF
.	TRBD1	TRBV5-1	TRBJ1-1	TGCGCCAGCAGCGGACAGGGGGCCTCGGGCACTGAAGCTTTCTTT	CASSGQGASGTEAFF
.	TRBD1	TRBV9	TRBJ2-2	TGTGCCAGCAGCGTAGGCGCGGGACAGGCTACAGGCGGGGAGCTGTTTTTT	CASSVGAGQATGGELFF
few	.	TRBV6-5	TRBJ1-5	TGTGCCAGCGCCCCAGACGGGGATCAGCCCCAGCATTTT	CASAPDGDQPQHF
.	TRBD1	TRBV18	TRBJ2-7	TGTGCCAGCTCACCGGGACAGGCGGGGACCTACGAGCAGTACTTC	CASSPGQAGTYEQYF
.	.	TRBV5-1	TRBJ1-4	TGCGCCAGCGGAAGAATGGGGGGACTTAATGAAAAACTGTTTTTT	CASGRMGGLNEKLFF
once	TRBD1	TRBV29-1	TRBJ1-5	TGCAGCGCCAAGACAGGGAATCATCAGCCCCAGCATTTT	CSAKTGNHQPQHF
few	TRBD1	TRBV5-6	TRBJ1-5	TGTGCCAGCAGATCACGACAGGGAGGACAGCCCCAGCATTTT	CASRSRQGGQPQHF
.	TRBD1	TRBV27	TRBJ2-5	TGTGCCAGCAGTTTACAGCTCAGGGGGCGAGAGACCCAGTACTTC	CASSLQLRGRETQYF
.	.	TRBV19	TRBJ1-1	TGTGCCAGTAGTATACCCTCGACAGGAAAAACCGTGGGGAACACTGAAGCTTTCTTT	CASSIPSTGKTVGNTEAFF
.	TRBD2	TRBV3-1/TRBV3-2	TRBJ2-5	TGTGCCAGCAGCCAAGAAGACCTAGCGGGGTGGGGAGAGACCCAGTACTTC	CASSQEDLAGWGETQYF
.	TRBD1	TRBV6-5	TRBJ1-5	TGTGCCAGCGCCGCCGGGGGGACAGGGTCACAGCCCCAGCATTTT	CASAAGGTGSQPQHF
.	.	TRBV15	TRBJ2-2	TGTGCCACCAGCCTTACCGGTTACACCGGGGAGCTGTTTTTT	CATSLTGYTGELFF
.	TRBD1	TRBV5-4	TRBJ1-2	TGTGCCAGCGCGACAGGGGTCCCTAACTATGGCTACACCTTC	CASATGVPNYGYTF
.	.	TRBV7-8	TRBJ2-3	TGTGCCAGCAGCTATCTCCCTGGCACAGATACGCAGTATTTT	CASSYLPGTDTQYF
.	TRBD1	TRBV5-1	TRBJ1-3	TGCGCCAGCAGCTTGCCTGGGGACAGGGGCGAAGGAAACACCATATATTTT	CASSLPGDRGEGNTIYF
.	.	TRBV6-5	TRBJ2-7	TGTGCCAGCAGAGCGACGGATTACTACGAGCAGTACTTC	CASRATDYYEQYF